Here is one TCR beta chain with its context. Antigen specificity is unknown. Each sample used at least 6.5 million PBMCs. This record belongs to a study of blood T cells in healthy people across ages. General observations from the study: CMV status of donors was not determined, possibly confounding expanded clonotype changes. Greater diversity and more naive CD4+ cells were seen in long-lived donors than in aged donors.

Primers used in a second PCR of about 7 to 12 cycles were a sample-barcoded 5' primer and a J-beta primer mix. Each TCR beta cDNA got a 12-nucleotide random molecular identifier. In TCRdb, the 5' RACE reads were re-called with MiXCR into one record per CDR3 protein. The table includes 850,000 to 1,300,000 distinct CDR3 sequences, under 55% detected once. The germline V gene encodes CDR1 ENHRY and CDR2 SYGVKD. The CDR3 is 11 residues long. Trimming took 0 bases from V and 8 from J, leaving 4 bases between them. The receptor comes from a woman in her fifties or sixties in good health. V and J are TRBV10-3 and TRBJ1-2, with unresolved D. Sequenced: blood. CDR3 protein: CAISESWGYTF. Here the CDR3 DNA reads TGTGCCATCAGTGAGTCGTGGGGCTACACCTTC.